These 4 T cell receptor beta chains were all obtained from the same sample, sequenced in a study of CD8+CD57+ T cells in acquired aplastic anemia. The study profiled TCR beta VDJ and CDR3 using genomic DNA as template. TCRdb itself ran the reads through MiXCR, one entry per CDR3 protein. The sample lists about 150,000 distinct CDR3 sequences, 40% to 50% occurring once. CD8+CD57+ cell expansion, shown by flow cytometry, had occurred in the patients selected for sequencing. Sequencing input: sorted CD4+, CD8+, or CD8+CD57+ T cells (not recorded which) from PBMCs. The receptors were sampled from a human donor with aplastic anemia.

This chain joins TRBV7-8 and TRBJ1-3, with 7 positions matching TRBD1. CDR1 and CDR2 (germline): SGHVS, FQNEAQ. Trimming took 5 bases from V and 4 from J; bases not matched to a gene: 8. The CDR3 runs to 15 residues. This chain's CDR3 is CASSRGTAQGNTIYF. Here the CDR3 DNA reads TGTGCCAGCAGCCGTGGGACAGCCCAAGGAAACACCATATATTTT.

The rearrangement links TRBV3-1 to TRBJ2-5; the match to TRBD2 covers 8 bases. The CDR3 length is 14 residues. The trim removed 0 bases at V and 4 bases at J, leaving 1 base unmatched. The germline CDR1 and CDR2 sequences are LGHDT and YNNKEL (reference sequence). The CDR3 region has the DNA TGTGCCAGCAGCCAAGAAGCGGGGGTAGAGACCCAGTACTTC. Residues: CASSQEAGVETQYF.

About this clonotype: One end of the junction varies from germline; a read error may be responsible. The rearrangement links TRBV12-3 or TRBV12-4 to TRBJ1-6; D possibly corresponds to TRBD1 (5 bases). The CDR3 covers 14 residues. DNA of the CDR3: TGTGCCAGCAGTCAACAGGTCCCGGGTTCACCCCTTCACTTT. This sequence encodes CASSQQVPGSPLHF.

The chain links TRBV7-8 to TRBJ1-2; no clear D. Germline CDR1 reads SGHVS; CDR2 reads FQNEAQ. Trimming removed 4 bases at V and 1 base at J, with 13 bases between. The CDR3 is made up of 15 amino acids. CDR3 residues: CASSSTQTDNYGYTF. CDR3 in DNA: TGTGCCAGCAGCTCAACACAGACTGATAACTATGGCTACACCTTC.